What follows is one T cell receptor beta chain and its context. The source of the sample is a study of patients and donors after allogeneic stem cell transplantation. A single record per CDR3 protein comes from TCRdb applying MiXCR to the RT-PCR reads. This table holds about 960,000 distinct CDR3 sequences, under 20% found once. This CDR3 is built from 17 residues. J is TRBJ2-4 and V is TRBV21-1; the listed D gene, TRBD2, was not tested against the DNA. TRBV21-1 is a recognized pseudogene. The clonotype comes from a human donor who was either an allogeneic HSCT recipient or a stem cell or donor lymphocyte infusion donor (not recorded which). It is not recorded whose cells these are; they may come from a transplant donor. Sample: blood, either unsorted or a sorted T cell fraction (not recorded which). As DNA, the CDR3 is TGTGCCAGCAGCAAAGTCCGCTCTAAACCCGCCGGAAACATTCAGTACTTC. Protein product: CASSKVRSKPAGNIQYF.